The 14 T cell receptor beta chains below all came from one sample that was sequenced in a study of patients and donors after allogeneic stem cell transplantation. TCRdb reprocessed the RT-PCR reads with MiXCR, giving one entry per CDR3 protein. The top ten hold 6% of the sample, which has about a million distinct CDR3 sequences, about 20% seen once. The sample consisted of blood, either unsorted or a sorted T cell fraction (not recorded which). The receptors come from a human donor who was either an allogeneic HSCT recipient or a stem cell or donor lymphocyte infusion donor (not recorded which). It is not recorded whose cells these are; they may come from a transplant donor.

The genes are TRBV11-2 and TRBJ2-3, with D perhaps TRBD1 or TRBD2 (5 bases each). The V end was cut by 6 bases, the J end by 7 bases, with 14 bases between. The germline V gene has CDR1 SGHAT and CDR2 FQNNGV. The CDR3 is 13 amino acids. CDR3 DNA sequence: TGTGCCAGCAGTCCAGCCGGGGCGAATACGCAGTATTTT. This codes for CASSPAGANTQYF.

V usage is TRBV20-1 and J usage is TRBJ1-4; D gene ambiguous. V gave up 3 bases and J gave up 8 bases, with 7 bases separating them. This CDR3 is 11 amino acids long. Germline CDR1 reads DFQATT; CDR2 reads SNEGSKA (reference sequence). CDR3 amino acids: CSASAGEKLFF. As DNA, the CDR3 is TGCAGTGCTAGTGCTGGAGAAAAACTGTTTTTT.

The V call is TRBV5-1, the J call TRBJ1-2; TRBD1 aligns across 7 bases. With 0 bases clipped from V and 2 bases from J, the junction kept 10 bases outside the gene matches. Germline V gene lookup returns CDR1 SGHRS and CDR2 YFSETQ. There are 17 residues in the CDR3. The CDR3 here is CASSLGTGAYRNYGYTF. The CDR3 DNA reads as TGCGCCAGCAGCTTGGGAACAGGGGCGTATAGAAACTATGGCTACACCTTC. The full variable domain, its missing parts supplied by reference TRBV5-1 and TRBJ1-2, is KAGVTQTPRYLIKTRGQQVTLSCSPISGHRSVSWYQQTPGQGLQFLFEYFSETQRNKGNFPGRFSGRQFSNSRSEMNVSTLELGDSALYLCASSLGTGAYRNYGYTFGSGTRLTVV.

This chain connects TRBV14 to TRBJ1-2; 7 bases map to TRBD1. The V and J ends lost 3 bases and 0 bases, in that order; junction bases with no gene match: 10. This CDR3 has 17 residues. Germline V gives CDR1 SGHDN, CDR2 FVKESK. In nucleotides, the CDR3 is TGTGCCAGCAGCCAGACTTGGACAGGCGTCGCTAACTATGGCTACACCTTC. This encodes CASSQTWTGVANYGYTF.

The chain links TRBV3-1 to TRBJ1-2; D perhaps matches TRBD1 (5 bases). Germline values: CDR1 LGHDT, CDR2 YNNKEL (reference sequence). This CDR3 has 15 amino acids. V lost 2 bases and J 6 bases, leaving 16 bases between the germline ends. CDR3 protein: CASSQSVGGMNGYTF. CDR3 DNA: TGTGCCAGCAGCCAATCCGTGGGGGGAATGAATGGCTACACCTTC.

The rearrangement joins TRBV20-1 to TRBJ1-5; no clear D. Germline CDR1 DFQATT, CDR2 SNEGSKA (reference sequence). The V gene lost 3 bases and the J gene lost 2 bases, with 14 bases spanning the gap. The CDR3 is made up of 15 amino acids. Here the CDR3 DNA reads TGCAGTGCTAGTGGGTTGGGGAAGGGCAATCAGCCCCAGCATTTT. Its translation: CSASGLGKGNQPQHF.

This chain uses TRBV7-2 with TRBJ2-5, with D perhaps matching TRBD1 or TRBD2 (5 bases each). Germline CDR1 is SGHTA and CDR2 is FQGNSA. Trimming stripped 7 bases from V and 0 bases from J, with 15 bases between. CDR3 length equals 15 residues. The CDR3 coding sequence is TGTGCCAGCAACCTAGCTGGGGCGTACCAAGAGACCCAGTACTTC. Translation gives CASNLAGAYQETQYF.

Only a few counts were recorded for this clonotype. This sequence joins TRBV9 and TRBJ1-5; D call uncertain. This CDR3 comprises 14 residues. Germline V CDR1 and CDR2: SGDLS, YYNGEE. Trimming stripped 4 bases from V and 0 bases from J, with 8 bases between. The DNA of the CDR3 is TGTGCCAGCAGCTCCTCAGGTAGCAATCAGCCCCAGCATTTT. It yields the protein CASSSSGSNQPQHF.

The V gene is TRBV9, the J gene TRBJ2-1; weak D call: TRBD1 (5 bases). Per the germline V gene, CDR1 is SGDLS and CDR2 is YYNGEE. Trimming shortened V by 5 bases and J by 5 bases, and 14 bases separated the two germline ends. The CDR3 extends over 14 amino acids. The CDR3 loop reads CASRKAAGNNEQFF. In DNA form, the CDR3 reads TGTGCCAGCAGGAAGGCGGCAGGGAACAATGAGCAGTTCTTC.

The chain is built from TRBV15 and TRBJ2-5; 11 bases are a match to TRBD1. The CDR3 is 15 amino acids. Germline-derived CDR1 and CDR2 are LNHNV and YYDKDF (reference sequence). Trimming cost V 4 bases and J 4 bases; bases outside gene matches: 5. The CDR3 region is CATSTGTGGAETQYF. CDR3 sequence (DNA): TGTGCCACCAGCACCGGGACAGGGGGGGCAGAGACCCAGTACTTC. The whole variable domain, remainder taken from reference TRBV15 and TRBJ2-5, is DAMVIQNPRYQVTQFGKPVTLSCSQTLNHNVMYWYQQKSSQAPKLLFHYYDKDFNNEADTPDNFQSRRPNTSFCFLDIRSPGLGDTAMYLCATSTGTGGAETQYFGPGTRLLVL.

This clonotype appeared a few times. CDR3 in DNA: TGTGCCACCAGTGGGGCGAACTACAATGAGCAGTTCTTC. Encoded protein: CATSGANYNEQFF. This chain connects TRBV24-1 to TRBJ2-1; no reliable D call. Germline CDR1 is KGHDR and CDR2 is SFDVKD. CDR3 length: 13 amino acids. V shed 5 bases and J shed 3 bases, with 7 bases lying between them.

The sample holds a few counts of this clonotype. This rearrangement joins TRBV4-2 to TRBJ2-2; 14 bases are a match to TRBD2. The CDR3 spans 16 residues. Germline CDR1 reads LGHNA; CDR2 reads YNFKEQ. V dropped 5 bases and J dropped 7; count of bases not matched to a gene: 6. DNA for the CDR3: TGTGCCAGCAGCGAAGGACTAGCGGGGGGTGGCGGGGAGCTGTTTTTT. Amino acids: CASSEGLAGGGGELFF.

The CDR3 sequence is CASARDSVYEQYF. CDR3 DNA sequence: TGTGCCAGCGCACGGGACAGTGTCTACGAGCAGTACTTC. The gene calls are TRBV11-2 and TRBJ2-7; 7 nucleotides agree with TRBD1. The CDR3 has 13 residues. The germline V gene encodes CDR1 SGHAT and CDR2 FQNNGV. J lost 3 bases, V lost 8 bases, and 7 bases had no gene match.

The chain has TRBV10-3 and TRBJ2-1, with a weak D call TRBD2 (5 bases). Germline loops: CDR1 ENHRY, CDR2 SYGVKD. The germline V and J ends were trimmed by 3 bases and 1 base, with 13 bases remaining between them. The CDR3 has 16 amino acids. The CDR3 nucleotides read TGTGCCATCAGTGACCTGAGGGTGGATTCCTACAATGAGCAGTTCTTC. This encodes CAISDLRVDSYNEQFF.